This entry concerns a single T cell receptor beta chain. What it binds is unknown. The data originate from a study of T cell clonotyping in hematopoietic cell transplantation. Regarding the study as a whole: Few recipient clonotypes overlapped donors; over 95% were de novo at given depth.

Germline CDR1 SGDLS, CDR2 YYNGEE. V shed 2 bases and J shed 4 bases, with 7 bases lying between them. CDR3 length equals 13 residues. Sequenced by immunoSEQ multiplex PCR; TCRdb stores in-frame clones only, minus some. The table records about 36,000 clones, 80% to 90% of them present only once. What was sequenced was peripheral blood mononuclear cells. The rearrangement links TRBV9 to TRBJ2-1; no clear D. This receptor was obtained from a woman in her thirties or forties in good health. Some clones in this sample may be carry-over from other donors' samples. CDR3 region: CASSVREYNEQFF. In DNA form, the CDR3 reads TGTGCCAGCAGCGTCCGCGAGTACAATGAGCAGTTCTTC.